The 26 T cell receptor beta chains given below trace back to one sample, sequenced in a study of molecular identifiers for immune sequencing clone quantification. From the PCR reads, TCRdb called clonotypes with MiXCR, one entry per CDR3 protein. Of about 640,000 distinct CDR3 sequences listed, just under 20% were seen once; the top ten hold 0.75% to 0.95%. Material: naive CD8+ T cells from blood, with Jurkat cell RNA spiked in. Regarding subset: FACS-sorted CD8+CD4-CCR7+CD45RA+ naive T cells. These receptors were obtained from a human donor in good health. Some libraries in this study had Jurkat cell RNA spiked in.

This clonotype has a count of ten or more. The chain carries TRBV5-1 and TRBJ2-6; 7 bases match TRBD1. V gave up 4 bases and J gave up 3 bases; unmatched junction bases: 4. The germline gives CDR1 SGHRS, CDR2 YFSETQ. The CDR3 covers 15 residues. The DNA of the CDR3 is TGCGCCAGCAGCCTGACAGGGAATGGGGCCAACGTCCTGACTTTC. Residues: CASSLTGNGANVLTF.

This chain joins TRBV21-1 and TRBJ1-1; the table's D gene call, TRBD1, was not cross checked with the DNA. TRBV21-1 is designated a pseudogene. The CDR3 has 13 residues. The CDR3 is CASGDKVGTEAFF. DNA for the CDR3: TGTGCCAGCGGGGACAAGGTAGGGACTGAAGCTTTCTTT.

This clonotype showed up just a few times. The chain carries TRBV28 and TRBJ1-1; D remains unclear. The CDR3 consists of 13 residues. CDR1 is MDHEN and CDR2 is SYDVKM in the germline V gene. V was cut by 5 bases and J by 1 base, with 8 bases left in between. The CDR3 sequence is CASSPWENTEAFF. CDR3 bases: TGTGCCAGCAGTCCTTGGGAGAACACTGAAGCTTTCTTT. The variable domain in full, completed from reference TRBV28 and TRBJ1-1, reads DVKVTQSSRYLVKRTGEKVFLECVQDMDHENMFWYRQDPGLGLRLIYFSYDVKMKEKGDIPEGYSVSREKKERFSLILESASTNQTSMYLCASSPWENTEAFFGQGTRLTVV.

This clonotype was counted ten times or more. In DNA, the CDR3 is TGCAGTGCTAGAGATCGGGGGGCAGCCTCTACAAACATTCAGTACTTC. Protein product: CSARDRGAASTNIQYF. The genes are TRBV20-1 and TRBJ2-4; tentatively, D is TRBD2 (7 bases). The length of the CDR3 is 16 residues. CDR1 is DFQATT and CDR2 is SNEGSKA in the germline V gene (reference sequence). V was shortened by 0 bases and J by 6 bases, with 18 bases between the two germline ends.

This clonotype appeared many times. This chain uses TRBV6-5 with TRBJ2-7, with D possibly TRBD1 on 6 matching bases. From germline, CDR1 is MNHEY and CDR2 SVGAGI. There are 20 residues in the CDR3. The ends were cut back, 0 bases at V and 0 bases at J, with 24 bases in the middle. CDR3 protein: CASSYSNVVRDKVYSYEQYF. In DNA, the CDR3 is TGTGCCAGCAGTTACTCGAACGTGGTCCGGGACAAAGTATACTCCTACGAGCAGTACTTC.

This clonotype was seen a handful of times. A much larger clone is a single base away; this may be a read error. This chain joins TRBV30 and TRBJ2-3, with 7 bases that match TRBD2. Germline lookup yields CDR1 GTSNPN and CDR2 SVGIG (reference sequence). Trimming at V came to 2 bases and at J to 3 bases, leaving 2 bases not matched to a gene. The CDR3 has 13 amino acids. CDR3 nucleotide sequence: TGTGCCTGGAGTTCGGGGGGTACAGATACGCAGTATTTT. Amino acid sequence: CAWSSGGTDTQYF.

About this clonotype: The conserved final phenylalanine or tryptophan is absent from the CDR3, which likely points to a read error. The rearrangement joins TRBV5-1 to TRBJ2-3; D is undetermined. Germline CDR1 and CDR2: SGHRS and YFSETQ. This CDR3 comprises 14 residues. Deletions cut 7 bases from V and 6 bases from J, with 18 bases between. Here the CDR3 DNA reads TGCGCCAGCGCCCCCGTGTCTTACACGGATACGCAGTATCTT. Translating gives CASAPVSYTDTQYL.

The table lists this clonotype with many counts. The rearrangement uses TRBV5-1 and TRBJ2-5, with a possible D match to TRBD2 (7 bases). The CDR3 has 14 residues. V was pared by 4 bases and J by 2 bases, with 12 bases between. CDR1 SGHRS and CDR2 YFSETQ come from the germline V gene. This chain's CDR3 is CASSDGGLQETQYF. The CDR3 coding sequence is TGCGCCAGCAGCGACGGGGGGCTGCAAGAGACCCAGTACTTC.

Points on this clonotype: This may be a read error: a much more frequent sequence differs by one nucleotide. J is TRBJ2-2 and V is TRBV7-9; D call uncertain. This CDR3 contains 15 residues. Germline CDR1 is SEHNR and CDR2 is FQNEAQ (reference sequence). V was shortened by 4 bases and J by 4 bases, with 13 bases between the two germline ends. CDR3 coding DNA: TGTGCCAGCAGCTACCGGGTCTCGAGCACCGGGGAGCTGTTTTTT. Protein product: CASSYRVSSTGELFF.

In DNA, the CDR3 is TGCGCCAGCAGCCCTGGACCCCTAGGTGACAATGAGCAGTTCTTC. This gives the protein CASSPGPLGDNEQFF. The V and J genes are TRBV4-3 and TRBJ2-1; D not resolved. Trimming shortened V by 4 bases and J by 5 bases, and 15 bases separated the two germline ends. Germline V gene lookup returns CDR1 LGHNA and CDR2 YSLEER. This CDR3 contains 15 residues.

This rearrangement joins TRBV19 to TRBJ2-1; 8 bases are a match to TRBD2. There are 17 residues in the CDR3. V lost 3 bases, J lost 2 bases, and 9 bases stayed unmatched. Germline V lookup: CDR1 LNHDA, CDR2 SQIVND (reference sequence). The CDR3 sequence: CASSIGAGAGAYNEQFF. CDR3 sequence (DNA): TGTGCCAGTAGTATCGGGGCGGGAGCGGGAGCCTACAATGAGCAGTTCTTC.

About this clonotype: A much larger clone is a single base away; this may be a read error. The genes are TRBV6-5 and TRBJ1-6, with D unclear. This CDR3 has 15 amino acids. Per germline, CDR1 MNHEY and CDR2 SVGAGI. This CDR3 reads CGSSFGTVINSPLHF. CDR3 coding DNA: TGTGGCAGCAGTTTCGGAACAGTGATTAATTCACCCCTCCACTTT.

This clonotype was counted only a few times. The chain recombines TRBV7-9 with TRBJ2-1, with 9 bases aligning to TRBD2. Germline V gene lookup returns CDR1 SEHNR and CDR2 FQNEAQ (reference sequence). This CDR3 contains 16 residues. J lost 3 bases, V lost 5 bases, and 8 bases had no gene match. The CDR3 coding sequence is TGTGCCAGCAGCACACAACAGCGGGGGGACTACAATGAGCAGTTCTTC. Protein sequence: CASSTQQRGDYNEQFF.

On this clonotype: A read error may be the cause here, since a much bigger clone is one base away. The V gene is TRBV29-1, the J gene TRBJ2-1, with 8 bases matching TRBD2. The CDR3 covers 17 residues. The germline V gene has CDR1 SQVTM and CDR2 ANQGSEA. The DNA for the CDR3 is TGCAGCGTTGAAGGACTAGCGCTACAAAAGGCCTACAATGAGCAGTCCTTC. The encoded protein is CSVEGLALQKAYNEQSF.

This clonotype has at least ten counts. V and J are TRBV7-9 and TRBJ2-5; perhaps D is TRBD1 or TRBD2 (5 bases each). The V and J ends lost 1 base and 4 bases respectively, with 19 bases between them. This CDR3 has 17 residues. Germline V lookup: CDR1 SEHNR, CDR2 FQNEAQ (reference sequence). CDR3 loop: CASSLVPIPGRGETQYF. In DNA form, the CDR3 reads TGTGCCAGCAGCTTAGTTCCCATCCCAGGGAGAGGAGAGACCCAGTACTTC.

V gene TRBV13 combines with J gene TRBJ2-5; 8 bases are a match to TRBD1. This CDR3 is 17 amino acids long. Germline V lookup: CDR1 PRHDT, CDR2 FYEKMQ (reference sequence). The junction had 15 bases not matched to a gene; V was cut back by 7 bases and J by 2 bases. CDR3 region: CASTGQATGSGQETQYF. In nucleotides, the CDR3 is TGTGCCAGCACGGGACAGGCTACGGGTAGCGGACAAGAGACCCAGTACTTC.

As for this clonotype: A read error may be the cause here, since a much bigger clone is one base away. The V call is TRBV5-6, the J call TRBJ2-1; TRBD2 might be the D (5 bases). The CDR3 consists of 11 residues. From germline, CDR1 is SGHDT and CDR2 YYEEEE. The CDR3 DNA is TGTGCCAGCACCGACTATTTTGAGCAGTCCTTC. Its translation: CASTDYFEQSF.

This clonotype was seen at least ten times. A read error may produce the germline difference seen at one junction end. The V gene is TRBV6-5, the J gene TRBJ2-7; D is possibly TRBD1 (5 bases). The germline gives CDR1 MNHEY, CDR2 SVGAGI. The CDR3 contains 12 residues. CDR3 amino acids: CASRGPRLTPHF. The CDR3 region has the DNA TGTGCCAGCAGGGGGCCTCGACTCACCCCCCACTTC.

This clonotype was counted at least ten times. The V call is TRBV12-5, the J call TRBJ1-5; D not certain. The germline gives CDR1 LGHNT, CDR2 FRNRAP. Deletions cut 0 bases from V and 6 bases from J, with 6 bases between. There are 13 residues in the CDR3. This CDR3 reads CASGLVFGQPQHF. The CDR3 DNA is TGTGCTAGTGGTTTGGTGTTCGGTCAGCCCCAGCATTTT. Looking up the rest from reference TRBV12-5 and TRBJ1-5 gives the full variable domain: DARVTQTPRHKVTEMGQEVTMRCQPILGHNTVFWYRQTMMQGLELLAYFRNRAPLDDSGMPKDRFSAEMPDATLATLKIQPSEPRDSAVYFCASGLVFGQPQHFGDGTRLSIL.

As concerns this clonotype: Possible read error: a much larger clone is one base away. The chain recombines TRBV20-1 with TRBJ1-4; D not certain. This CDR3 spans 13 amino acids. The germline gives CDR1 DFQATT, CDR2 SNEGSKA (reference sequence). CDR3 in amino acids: CSASYATNEKLVF. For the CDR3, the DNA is TGCAGTGCTTCGTATGCAACTAATGAAAAACTGGTTTTT.

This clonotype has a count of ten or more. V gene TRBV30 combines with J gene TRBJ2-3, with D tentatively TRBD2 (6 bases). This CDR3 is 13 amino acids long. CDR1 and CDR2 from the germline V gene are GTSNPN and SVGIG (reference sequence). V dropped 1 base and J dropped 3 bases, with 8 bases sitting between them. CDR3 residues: CAWSDGGTDTQYF. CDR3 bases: TGTGCCTGGAGTGACGGGGGAACAGATACGCAGTATTTT.

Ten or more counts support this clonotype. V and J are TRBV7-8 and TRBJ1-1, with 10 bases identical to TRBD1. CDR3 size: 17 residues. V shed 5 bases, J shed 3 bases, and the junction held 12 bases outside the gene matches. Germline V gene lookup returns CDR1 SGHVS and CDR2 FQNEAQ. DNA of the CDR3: TGTGCCAGCAGCACGTGGGGACAGGGGAGTCTCGACACTGAAGCTTTCTTT. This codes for CASSTWGQGSLDTEAFF. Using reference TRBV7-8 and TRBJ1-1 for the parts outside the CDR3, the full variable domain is GAGVSQSPRYKVAKRGQDVALRCDPISGHVSLFWYQQALGQGPEFLTYFQNEAQLDKSGLPSDRFFAERPEGSVSTLKIQRTQQEDSAVYLCASSTWGQGSLDTEAFFGQGTRLTVV.

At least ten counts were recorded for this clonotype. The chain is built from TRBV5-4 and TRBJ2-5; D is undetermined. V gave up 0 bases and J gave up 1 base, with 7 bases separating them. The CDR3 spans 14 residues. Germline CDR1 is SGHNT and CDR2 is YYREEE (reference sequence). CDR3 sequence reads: CASSLGVAQETQYF. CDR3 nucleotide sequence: TGTGCCAGCAGCTTGGGAGTAGCCCAAGAGACCCAGTACTTC.

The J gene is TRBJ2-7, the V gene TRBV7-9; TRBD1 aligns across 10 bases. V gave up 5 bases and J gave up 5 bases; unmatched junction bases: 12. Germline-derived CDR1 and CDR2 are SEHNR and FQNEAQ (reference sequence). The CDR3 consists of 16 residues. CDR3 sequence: CASSPLTGGVEDEQYF. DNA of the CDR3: TGTGCCAGCAGCCCCCTGACAGGGGGCGTTGAAGACGAGCAGTACTTC.

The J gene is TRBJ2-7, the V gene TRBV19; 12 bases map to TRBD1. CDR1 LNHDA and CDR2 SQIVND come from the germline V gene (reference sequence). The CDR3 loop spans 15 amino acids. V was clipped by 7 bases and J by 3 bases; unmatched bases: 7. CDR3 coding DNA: TGTGCCAGTACTACGGGACAGGGGGCCGGCTACGAGCAGTACTTC. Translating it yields CASTTGQGAGYEQYF.

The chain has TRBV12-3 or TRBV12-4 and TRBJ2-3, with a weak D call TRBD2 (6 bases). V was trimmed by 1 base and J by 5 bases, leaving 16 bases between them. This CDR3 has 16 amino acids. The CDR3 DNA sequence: TGTGCCAGCAGTTTAGATTTCCGGGAGTCGGGAGATACGCAGTATTTT. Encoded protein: CASSLDFRESGDTQYF.